The present T cell receptor beta chain was sequenced within a study of CD8 T cells in Susac syndrome. Findings and limits, study-wide: That the number of individuals in its TCR sequencing and HLA analysis was relatively small was acknowledged by the study.

The CDR3 has 16 residues. The junction had 5 bases not matched to a gene; V was cut back by 3 bases and J by 4 bases. Per germline, CDR1 LGHNA and CDR2 YSLEER. It was with random hexamers that 0.5 to 1 ug RNA was reverse transcribed. TCRdb recomputed calls from the immunoSEQ multiplex PCR reads with MiXCR, one row per CDR3 protein. The sample includes 180,000 or so distinct CDR3 sequences, 90% to 95% of them seen just once. CD8+ and CD4+ T cells circulating in blood were sequenced for TCR beta. This clonotype occurred once. Its matching antigen is unknown. The source is a human donor in good health. Sequencing input: CD4+ T cells from PBMCs. V is TRBV4-3 and J is TRBJ2-3, with 12 bases aligning to TRBD2. The CDR3 protein is CASSQASGGGSDTQYF. Written as DNA, the CDR3 is TGCGCCAGCAGCCAGGCTAGCGGGGGGGGGTCAGATACGCAGTATTTT.